Below are 29 T cell receptor beta chains sequenced from a single sample in a study of T-cell reconstitution after alpha-beta-depleted transplantation in children. A library of TCRbeta sequences, prepared with unique molecular identifiers, was generated. TCRdb re-derived calls from the PCR reads in MiXCR, one entry per CDR3 protein. The sample lists approximately 650,000 distinct CDR3 sequences, around 13% occurring once. Sequencing used PBMCs, obtained before TCRalphabeta/CD19-depleted stem cell transplant. The receptors derive from a girl aged 2 to 9 with congenital amegakaryocytic thrombocytopenia, due to receive a stem cell transplant.

The rearrangement joins TRBV19 to TRBJ1-5; possible D gene TRBD1, 6 bases. Per the germline V gene, CDR1 is LNHDA and CDR2 is SQIVND (reference sequence). The CDR3 covers 17 residues. V was pared by 3 bases and J by 7 bases, with 22 bases between. This CDR3 is CASSIMRDTSTSQPQHF. CDR3 coding DNA: TGTGCCAGTAGTATTATGAGGGACACAAGCACTTCCCAGCCCCAGCATTTT. The full variable domain, with the rest looked up from reference TRBV19 and TRBJ1-5, is DGGITQSPKYLFRKEGQNVTLSCEQNLNHDAMYWYRQDPGQGLRLIYYSQIVNDFQKGDIAEGYSVSREKKESFPLTVTSAQKNPTAFYLCASSIMRDTSTSQPQHFGDGTRLSIL.

As regards this clonotype: A much larger clone differs by one base, so this may be a read error. J is TRBJ1-2 and V is TRBV12-3 or TRBV12-4; D remains unclear. This CDR3 contains 13 residues. CDR3 residues: CASSLGAGYGYPF. In DNA, the CDR3 is TGTGCCAGCAGTTTGGGTGCGGGCTATGGCTACCCCTTC.

There are many counts of this clonotype. The chain combines TRBV20-1 with TRBJ2-7; a possible D gene is TRBD2 (6 bases). Trimming removed 4 bases at V and 2 bases at J, with 18 bases between. Germline lookup yields CDR1 DFQATT and CDR2 SNEGSKA (reference sequence). The CDR3 contains 15 residues. The CDR3 coding sequence is TGCAGTGCTAAACCGCCACTAGCAGGGACCTACGAGCAGTACTTC. Translation gives CSAKPPLAGTYEQYF.

This clonotype was seen only a few times. This rearrangement joins TRBV25-1 to TRBJ2-7, with TRBD2 matching 8 bases. The V gene's germline CDR1 is MGHDK and CDR2 SYGVNS. CDR3 length: 15 residues. With 3 bases clipped from V and 3 bases from J, the junction kept 7 bases outside the gene matches. As DNA, the CDR3 is TGTGCCAGCAGTGAGCCCCTAGCGGGCCTCTACGAGCAGTACTTC. Protein sequence: CASSEPLAGLYEQYF.

This clonotype was picked up many times. The chain uses TRBV12-3 or TRBV12-4 and TRBJ2-5; no reliable D call. V lost 1 base and J lost 2, with 11 bases in between. The CDR3 consists of 15 residues. CDR3 sequence reads: CASSLGPAPQETQYF. As DNA, the CDR3 is TGTGCCAGCAGTTTAGGTCCCGCCCCACAAGAGACCCAGTACTTC.

This chain links TRBV5-5 with TRBJ2-5; tentatively, D is TRBD1 or TRBD2 (7 bases each). The germline V and J ends were trimmed by 4 bases and 1 base, with 17 bases remaining between them. CDR3 length: 16 residues. Germline-derived CDR1 and CDR2 are SGHKS and YYEKEE (reference sequence). The CDR3 sequence: CASSLTGREAQETQYF. In nucleotides, the CDR3 is TGTGCCAGCAGCCTGACAGGGAGGGAGGCCCAAGAGACCCAGTACTTC.

The chain recombines TRBV3-1 with TRBJ2-5; TRBD2 might be the D (6 bases). V lost 3 bases to trimming and J lost 4 bases, with 18 bases between them. The CDR3 runs 16 residues. Germline V CDR1 and CDR2: LGHDT, YNNKEL (reference sequence). The CDR3 sequence is CASSHRGTAWRETQYF. Written as DNA, the CDR3 is TGTGCCAGCAGCCATCGCGGGACTGCTTGGAGAGAGACCCAGTACTTC.

At least ten counts were recorded for this clonotype. This chain joins TRBV20-1 and TRBJ1-2; D is unclear. The germline CDR1 and CDR2 sequences are DFQATT and SNEGSKA (reference sequence). Trimming removed 0 bases at V and 8 bases at J, with 13 bases between. The CDR3 loop spans 13 amino acids. The CDR3 spells CSAREGAIGGYTF. In DNA form, the CDR3 reads TGCAGTGCTAGAGAAGGAGCGATCGGGGGCTACACCTTC.

This clonotype was detected many times. This chain joins TRBV12-3 or TRBV12-4 and TRBJ2-1; 8 bases line up with TRBD2. This CDR3 is built from 15 residues. V was clipped by 6 bases and J by 2 bases; unmatched bases: 6. The CDR3 spells CASRLTAGAYNEQFF. The DNA for the CDR3 is TGTGCCAGCAGGTTAACAGCGGGAGCCTACAATGAGCAGTTCTTC.

The rearrangement links TRBV5-5 to TRBJ1-6, with 10 bases that match TRBD1. V lost 4 bases and J lost 6; bases outside the gene matches: 7. Germline V gene sequence: CDR1 SGHKS, CDR2 YYEKEE (reference sequence). This CDR3 has 16 residues. The CDR3 spells CASSRDRGQSNSPLHF. The CDR3 nucleotides read TGTGCCAGCAGCCGAGACAGGGGGCAGAGTAATTCACCCCTCCACTTT.

The chain combines TRBV2 with TRBJ2-3, with 15 bases aligning to TRBD2. Germline-derived CDR1 and CDR2 are SNHLY and FYNNEI. Trimming took 11 bases from V and 2 from J; bases not matched to a gene: 14. The CDR3 has 18 residues. Here the CDR3 reads CAVHPGLAGGEVTDTQYF. CDR3 DNA sequence: TGTGCCGTACATCCGGGACTAGCGGGAGGAGAAGTCACAGATACGCAGTATTTT.

This clonotype was counted a few times. This chain links TRBV12-3 or TRBV12-4 with TRBJ1-1; unclear D gene. This CDR3 is 17 amino acids long. Deletions cut 0 bases from V and 1 base from J, with 15 bases between. Here the CDR3 reads CASSLALGLGRNTEAFF. The CDR3 DNA sequence: TGTGCCAGCAGTTTAGCGCTCGGTCTGGGTAGGAACACTGAAGCTTTCTTT.

This clonotype was observed a handful of times. This chain uses TRBV5-1 with TRBJ2-1; perhaps TRBD1 as D (6 bases). The germline V gene has CDR1 SGHRS and CDR2 YFSETQ. Trimming removed 3 bases at V and 10 bases at J, with 17 bases between. The CDR3 spans 14 residues. As DNA, the CDR3 is TGCGCCAGCAGCTCCAGGGGAGCCCTTGACGAGCAGTTCTTC. Amino acids: CASSSRGALDEQFF.

This clonotype was seen a handful of times. The chain uses TRBV7-9 and TRBJ2-3, with 12 nucleotides matching TRBD2. J was trimmed by 0 bases and V by 2 bases; bases with no gene match: 12. The CDR3 runs to 20 residues. The germline CDR1 and CDR2 sequences are SEHNR and FQNEAQ (reference sequence). The CDR3 DNA follows: TGTGCCAGCAGCTTAATAGGTCTAGCGGGAGGGCCGACGAGCACAGATACGCAGTATTTT. Protein sequence: CASSLIGLAGGPTSTDTQYF.

The chain is built from TRBV6-4 and TRBJ2-1, with TRBD2 matching 7 bases. CDR3 length: 16 residues. From germline, CDR1 is MRHNA and CDR2 SNTAGT. Losses at the gene ends were 0 bases for V and 10 bases for J; bases not matched to a gene: 12. The chain's CDR3 is CASSDSSSGGVGEQFF. The CDR3 DNA reads as TGTGCCAGCAGTGACTCGTCTAGCGGAGGGGTAGGGGAGCAGTTCTTC.

The chain recombines TRBV19 with TRBJ2-2, with D perhaps matching TRBD2 (5 bases). CDR3 length equals 12 residues. Germline V gene data show CDR1 as LNHDA and CDR2 as SQIVND (reference sequence). The V end was cut by 6 bases, the J end by 6 bases, with 8 bases between. DNA for the CDR3: TGTGCCAGTAGCCAACTAGCCGGGGAGCTGTTTTTT. Protein product: CASSQLAGELFF.

This clonotype was counted once. The V gene is TRBV5-4, the J gene TRBJ2-6, with D unresolved. Trimming took off 2 bases at V and 0 bases at J, with 18 bases between the two ends. CDR1 and CDR2 (germline): SGHNT, YYREEE (reference sequence). The CDR3 loop spans 19 amino acids. CDR3 nucleotides: TGTGCCAGCAGCTTTTTTGCAGCAGCGATTCTCTCTGGGGCCAACGTCCTGACTTTC. The encoded protein is CASSFFAAAILSGANVLTF.

This clonotype occurred a few times. The genes are TRBV20-1 and TRBJ2-5; 11 bases map to TRBD2. Germline trimming cut 4 bases from V and 4 bases from J; bases unmatched to any gene: 5. Germline CDR1 reads DFQATT; CDR2 reads SNEGSKA (reference sequence). This CDR3 region has 14 residues. CDR3 nucleotide sequence: TGCAGTGCTATAAGGACTAGCGGGCGAGAGACCCAGTACTTC. Its protein is CSAIRTSGRETQYF.

This clonotype was seen repeatedly, ten times or more. The V gene is TRBV12-3 or TRBV12-4, the J gene TRBJ2-7; D not certain. The CDR3 covers 11 residues. V was cut by 7 bases and J by 1 base, with 5 bases left in between. As DNA, the CDR3 is TGTGCCAGCACCATGTCCTACGAGCAGTACTTC. As protein: CASTMSYEQYF.

V usage is TRBV7-2 and J usage is TRBJ2-5; 7 bases fit TRBD2. CDR3 length: 17 amino acids. Per germline, CDR1 SGHTA and CDR2 FQGNSA. The ends lost 2 bases at V and 4 bases at J; junction bases unmatched: 13. This CDR3 is CASSLSGWGRGGETQYF. The CDR3 bases are TGTGCCAGCAGCTTATCAGGTTGGGGGAGGGGAGGAGAGACCCAGTACTTC.

This clonotype was observed many times. This rearrangement joins TRBV20-1 to TRBJ1-2, with D possibly matching TRBD1 (5 bases). The germline V gene has CDR1 DFQATT and CDR2 SNEGSKA (reference sequence). The CDR3 runs to 11 residues. Trimming shortened V by 7 bases and J by 7 bases, and 13 bases separated the two germline ends. The CDR3 coding sequence is TGCAGTGGGGTCCGGGGCTCTGGCTACACCTTC. This translates into CSGVRGSGYTF.

This clonotype was detected many times. The chain joins TRBV6-5 to TRBJ2-3; the D gene is possibly TRBD2 (5 bases). V gave up 0 bases and J gave up 1 base, with 14 bases separating them. CDR3 length: 17 residues. In germline, CDR1 is MNHEY, CDR2 SVGAGI. CDR3 sequence (DNA): TGTGCCAGCAGTTACTCGAAGAGGGCGTGGGGCACAGATACGCAGTATTTT. Its translation is CASSYSKRAWGTDTQYF.

This chain uses TRBV4-1 with TRBJ2-1, with TRBD1 matching 9 bases. CDR3 size: 15 residues. Trimming took 2 bases from V and 5 from J; bases not matched to a gene: 4. Germline V gene sequence: CDR1 MGHRA, CDR2 YSYEKL. The CDR3 is CASSQPGQGNNEQFF. The CDR3, as DNA: TGCGCCAGCAGCCAACCGGGACAGGGTAACAATGAGCAGTTCTTC.

This chain joins TRBV20-1 and TRBJ1-6, with TRBD1 matching 10 bases. The CDR3 length is 14 residues. The germline V gene has CDR1 DFQATT and CDR2 SNEGSKA (reference sequence). CDR3 in amino acids: CSAGQGTGDSPLHF. The CDR3 nucleotides read TGCAGCGCGGGCCAGGGGACAGGGGACTCACCCCTCCACTTT.

This clonotype was seen ten or more times. The chain has TRBV4-1 and TRBJ2-1; possibly TRBD2 for D (5 bases). The CDR3 consists of 12 residues. The germline V gene has CDR1 MGHRA and CDR2 YSYEKL. V lost 3 bases, J lost 7 bases, and 7 bases lay in between. The CDR3, as DNA: TGCGCCAGCAGCCAGGAGGAAAATGAGCAGTTCTTC. This sequence encodes CASSQEENEQFF.

The chain carries TRBV5-1 and TRBJ2-2, with D perhaps given as TRBD1 or TRBD2 (5 bases each). This CDR3 region has 15 residues. V lost 4 bases, J lost 1 base, and 11 bases lay in between. CDR1 and CDR2 from the germline V gene are SGHRS and YFSETQ. Here the CDR3 DNA reads TGCGCCAGCAGCCCGGATGGGGGGAACACCGGGGAGCTGTTTTTT. Translated, it gives CASSPDGGNTGELFF. The complete variable domain, with remaining parts taken from reference TRBV5-1 and TRBJ2-2, reads KAGVTQTPRYLIKTRGQQVTLSCSPISGHRSVSWYQQTPGQGLQFLFEYFSETQRNKGNFPGRFSGRQFSNSRSEMNVSTLELGDSALYLCASSPDGGNTGELFFGEGSRLTVL.

This clonotype was seen many times. The chain employs TRBV9 and TRBJ2-2; possible D gene TRBD1, 6 bases. The germline V and J ends were trimmed by 5 bases and 3 bases, with 23 bases remaining between them. CDR1 SGDLS and CDR2 YYNGEE come from the germline V gene. The CDR3 is 18 amino acids. Here the CDR3 reads CASSPTTRQEWDTGELFF. CDR3 sequence (DNA): TGTGCCAGCAGTCCAACAACGAGACAGGAATGGGACACCGGGGAGCTGTTTTTT.

The chain joins TRBV7-6 to TRBJ2-6; D remains unclear. Germline loops: CDR1 SGHVS, CDR2 FNYEAQ. Trimming stripped 6 bases from V and 0 bases from J, with 9 bases between. The CDR3 runs to 15 residues. CDR3 DNA: TGTGCCAGCAGTTCTATGGGCTCTGGGGCCAACGTCCTGACTTTC. It translates to CASSSMGSGANVLTF.

In its sample, this clonotype was seen many times. The chain recombines TRBV12-3 or TRBV12-4 with TRBJ2-3; 14 nucleotides align to TRBD2. This CDR3 has 15 amino acids. The V and J ends lost 6 bases and 4 bases, in that order; junction bases with no gene match: 3. CDR3 DNA sequence: TGTGCCAGCAGCGGGACTAGCGGGAGTTCAGATACGCAGTATTTT. Its translation: CASSGTSGSSDTQYF.